This T cell receptor (beta chain) comes out of a study of OX40 agonist ivuxolimab in advanced cancers. Study results and limitations: On average, a greater number of expanded clones characterised CD8+ T cells relative to CD4+.

Per germline, CDR1 LGHNA and CDR2 YSLEER. The CDR3 runs 14 residues. V gave up 0 bases and J gave up 9 bases, with 12 bases separating them. Sequencing used immunoSEQ multiplex PCR; TCRdb keeps in-frame clones, though not all of them. The data show 55,000 to 85,000 clones, more than 80% seen once. Notes on this clone: Its antigen remains unknown.

Enrollment shut out patients with autoimmune disease history or systemic immunosuppression. J is TRBJ1-5 and V is TRBV4-3; D not resolved. Sequences were derived from CD4+ or CD8+ T cells sorted from blood, sampled in a trial of the OX40 agonist ivuxolimab. The receptor was isolated from an adult with an advanced solid tumor such as melanoma, head and neck, liver or kidney cancer. This chain's CDR3 is CASSQDSGVGPQHF. For the CDR3, the DNA is TGCGCCAGCAGCCAAGATTCCGGGGTCGGGCCCCAGCATTTT.